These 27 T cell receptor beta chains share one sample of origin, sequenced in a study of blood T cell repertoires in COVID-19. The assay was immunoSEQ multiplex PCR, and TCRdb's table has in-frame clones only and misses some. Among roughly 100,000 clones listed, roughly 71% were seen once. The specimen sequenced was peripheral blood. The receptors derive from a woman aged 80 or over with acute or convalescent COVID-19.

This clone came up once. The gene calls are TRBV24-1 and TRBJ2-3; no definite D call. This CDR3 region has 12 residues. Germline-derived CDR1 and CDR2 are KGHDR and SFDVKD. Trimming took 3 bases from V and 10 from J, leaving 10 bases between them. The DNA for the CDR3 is TGTGCCACCAGTGATCCAGGCCCCGCGCAGTATTTT. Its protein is CATSDPGPAQYF.

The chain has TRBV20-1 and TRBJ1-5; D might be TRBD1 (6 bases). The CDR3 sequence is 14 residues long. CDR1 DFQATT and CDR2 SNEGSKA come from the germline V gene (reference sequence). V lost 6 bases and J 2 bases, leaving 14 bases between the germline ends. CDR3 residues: CSASIPGGNQPQHF. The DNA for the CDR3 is TGCAGTGCCAGTATTCCAGGGGGCAATCAGCCCCAGCATTTT.

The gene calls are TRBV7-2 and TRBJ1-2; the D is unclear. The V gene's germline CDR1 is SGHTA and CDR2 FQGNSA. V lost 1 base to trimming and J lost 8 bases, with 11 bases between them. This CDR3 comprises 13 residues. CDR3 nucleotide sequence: TGTGCCAGCAGCTTAGGCCCGGGAGCGGGCTACACCTTC. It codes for CASSLGPGAGYTF.

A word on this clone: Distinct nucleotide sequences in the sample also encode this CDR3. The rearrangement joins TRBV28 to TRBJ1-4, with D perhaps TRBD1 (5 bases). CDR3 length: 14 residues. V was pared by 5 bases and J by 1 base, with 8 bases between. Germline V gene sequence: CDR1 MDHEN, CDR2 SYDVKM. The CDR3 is CASSPGGTNEKLFF. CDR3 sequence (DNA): TGTGCCAGCAGTCCCGGGGGAACTAATGAAAAACTGTTTTTT.

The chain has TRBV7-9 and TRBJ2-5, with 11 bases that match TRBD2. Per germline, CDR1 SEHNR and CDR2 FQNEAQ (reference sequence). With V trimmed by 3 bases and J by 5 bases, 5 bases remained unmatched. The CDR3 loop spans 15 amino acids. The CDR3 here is CASSFGLAGGETQYF. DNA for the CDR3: TGTGCCAGCAGCTTTGGACTAGCGGGTGGGGAGACCCAGTACTTC.

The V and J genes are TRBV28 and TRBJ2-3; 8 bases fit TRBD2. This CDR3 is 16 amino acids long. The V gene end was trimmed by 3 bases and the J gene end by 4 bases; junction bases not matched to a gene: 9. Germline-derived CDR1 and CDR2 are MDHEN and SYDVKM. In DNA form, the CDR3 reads TGTGCCAGCAGTTTCGGTGGAGCGGGAGCGGCAGATACGCAGTATTTT. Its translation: CASSFGGAGAADTQYF.

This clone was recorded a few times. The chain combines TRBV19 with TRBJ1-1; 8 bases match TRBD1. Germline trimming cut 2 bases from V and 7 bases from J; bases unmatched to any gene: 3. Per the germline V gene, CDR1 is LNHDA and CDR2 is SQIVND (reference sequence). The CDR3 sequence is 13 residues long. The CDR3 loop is CASSIQGAGEAFF. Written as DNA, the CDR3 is TGTGCCAGTAGTATACAGGGGGCGGGTGAAGCTTTCTTT.

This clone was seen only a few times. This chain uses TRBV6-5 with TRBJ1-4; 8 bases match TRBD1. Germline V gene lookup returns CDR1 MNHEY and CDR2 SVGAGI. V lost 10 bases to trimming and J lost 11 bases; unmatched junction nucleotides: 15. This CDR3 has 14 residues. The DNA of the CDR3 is TGTGCCACAGGGGGCTTGACACGGGGGGTGAAACTGTTTTTT. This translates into CATGGLTRGVKLFF.

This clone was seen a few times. Written as DNA, the CDR3 is TGTGCCAGCAGCTTGGAAGTAGCGGGAGAGGAGTTCTTC. Its protein product is CASSLEVAGEEFF. The J gene is TRBJ2-1, the V gene TRBV5-4; 9 nucleotides match TRBD2. CDR1 and CDR2 from the germline V gene are SGHNT and YYREEE (reference sequence). The CDR3 totals 13 residues. With 0 bases clipped from V and 14 bases from J, the junction kept 6 bases outside the gene matches.

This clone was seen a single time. CDR3 region: CASREGQGLYGYTF. The DNA for the CDR3 is TGTGCCAGCAGAGAGGGACAGGGGCTCTATGGCTACACCTTC. The chain employs TRBV6-5 and TRBJ1-2, with 10 bases fitting TRBD1. With V trimmed by 6 bases and J by 4 bases, 5 bases remained unmatched. Per the germline V gene, CDR1 is MNHEY and CDR2 is SVGAGI. The CDR3 contains 14 residues.

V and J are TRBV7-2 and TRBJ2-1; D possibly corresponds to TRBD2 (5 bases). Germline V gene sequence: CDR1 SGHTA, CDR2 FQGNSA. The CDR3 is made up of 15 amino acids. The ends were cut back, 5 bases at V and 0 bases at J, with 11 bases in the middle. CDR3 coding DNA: TGTGCCAGCAGCCCTCAGCGGAGCTCCTACAATGAGCAGTTCTTC. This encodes CASSPQRSSYNEQFF.

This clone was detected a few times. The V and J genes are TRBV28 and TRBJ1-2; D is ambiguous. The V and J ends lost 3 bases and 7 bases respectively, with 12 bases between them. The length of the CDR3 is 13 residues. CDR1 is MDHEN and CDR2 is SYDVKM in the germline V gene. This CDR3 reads CASSLDGPAGYTF. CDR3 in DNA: TGTGCCAGCAGTTTGGATGGGCCAGCTGGCTACACCTTC.

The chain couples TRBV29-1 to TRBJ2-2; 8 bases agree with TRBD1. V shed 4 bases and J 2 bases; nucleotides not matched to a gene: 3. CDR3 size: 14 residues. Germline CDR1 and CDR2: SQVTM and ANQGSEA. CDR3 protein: CSVAQGANTGELFF. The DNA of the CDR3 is TGCAGCGTTGCCCAGGGGGCTAACACCGGGGAGCTGTTTTTT.

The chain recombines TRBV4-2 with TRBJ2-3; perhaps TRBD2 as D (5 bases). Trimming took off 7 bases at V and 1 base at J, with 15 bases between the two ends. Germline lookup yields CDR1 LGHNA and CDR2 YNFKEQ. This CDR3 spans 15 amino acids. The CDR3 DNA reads TGTGCCAGCACATTGGTCGGAGCGGGCACAGATACGCAGTATTTT. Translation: CASTLVGAGTDTQYF.

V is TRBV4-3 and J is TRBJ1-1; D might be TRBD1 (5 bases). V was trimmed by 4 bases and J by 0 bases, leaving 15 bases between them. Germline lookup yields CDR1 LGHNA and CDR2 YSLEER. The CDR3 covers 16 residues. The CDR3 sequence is CASSPNTGGMNTEAFF. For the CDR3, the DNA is TGCGCCAGCAGCCCTAATACGGGGGGAATGAACACTGAAGCTTTCTTT.

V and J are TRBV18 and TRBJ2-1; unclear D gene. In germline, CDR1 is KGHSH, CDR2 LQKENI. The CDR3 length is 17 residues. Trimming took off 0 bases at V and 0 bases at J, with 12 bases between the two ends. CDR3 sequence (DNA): TGTGCCAGCTCACCACCGATCGAGTTGAGCTCCTACAATGAGCAGTTCTTC. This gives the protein CASSPPIELSSYNEQFF.

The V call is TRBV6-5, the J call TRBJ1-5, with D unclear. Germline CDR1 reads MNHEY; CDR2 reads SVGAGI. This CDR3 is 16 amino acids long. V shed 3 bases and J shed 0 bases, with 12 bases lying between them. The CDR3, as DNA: TGTGCCAGCAGTTATGGCGGGTCTAATAGCAATCAGCCCCAGCATTTT. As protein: CASSYGGSNSNQPQHF.

The CDR3 bases are TGTGCCAGCAGCCCCATGGGGACTAGCGGGGGTTCAGATACGCAGTATTTT. This gives the protein CASSPMGTSGGSDTQYF. The chain joins TRBV9 to TRBJ2-3; the match to TRBD2 covers 14 bases. Looked up from germline, CDR1 is SGDLS and CDR2 is YYNGEE. Unmatched junction bases numbered 8, after V lost 4 bases and J lost 4 bases. The CDR3 loop spans 17 amino acids. Together with reference TRBV9 and TRBJ2-3, the CDR3 gives the full variable domain: DSGVTQTPKHLITATGQRVTLRCSPRSGDLSVYWYQQSLDQGLQFLIQYYNGEERAKGNILERFSAQQFPDLHSELNLSSLELGDSALYFCASSPMGTSGGSDTQYFGPGTRLTVL.

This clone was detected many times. In nucleotides, the CDR3 is TGCGCCAGCAGCAGGGGCGTAGCCGACCGGGAGACCCAGTACTTC. Amino acids: CASSRGVADRETQYF. The V and J genes are TRBV5-1 and TRBJ2-5, with D perhaps TRBD1 (5 bases). This CDR3 is built from 15 residues. Trimming took off 4 bases at V and 5 bases at J, with 18 bases between the two ends. Germline lookup yields CDR1 SGHRS and CDR2 YFSETQ.

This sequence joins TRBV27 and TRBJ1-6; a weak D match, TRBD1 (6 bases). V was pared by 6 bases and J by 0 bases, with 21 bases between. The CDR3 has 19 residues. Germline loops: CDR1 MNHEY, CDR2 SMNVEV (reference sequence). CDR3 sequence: CASRIRAGTMSSYNSPLHF. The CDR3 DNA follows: TGTGCCAGCAGAATCCGAGCCGGGACAATGAGCTCCTATAATTCACCCCTCCACTTT.

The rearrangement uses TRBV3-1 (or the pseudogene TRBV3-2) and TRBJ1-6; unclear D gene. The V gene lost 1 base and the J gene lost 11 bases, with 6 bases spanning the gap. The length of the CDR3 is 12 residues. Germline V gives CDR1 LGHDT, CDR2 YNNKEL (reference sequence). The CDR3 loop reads CASSQAQAPLHF. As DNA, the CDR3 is TGTGCCAGCAGCCAAGCCCAGGCACCCCTCCACTTT.

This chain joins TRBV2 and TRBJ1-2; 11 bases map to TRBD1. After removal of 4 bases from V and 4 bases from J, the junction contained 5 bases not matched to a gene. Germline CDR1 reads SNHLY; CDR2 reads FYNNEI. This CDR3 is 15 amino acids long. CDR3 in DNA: TGTGCCAGCAGTGCCTACGGGACAGGGGGCTATGGCTACACCTTC. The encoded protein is CASSAYGTGGYGYTF. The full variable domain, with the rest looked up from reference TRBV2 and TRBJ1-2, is EPEVTQTPSHQVTQMGQEVILRCVPISNHLYFYWYRQILGQKVEFLVSFYNNEISEKSEIFDDQFSVERPDGSNFTLKIRSTKLEDSAMYFCASSAYGTGGYGYTFGSGTRLTVV.

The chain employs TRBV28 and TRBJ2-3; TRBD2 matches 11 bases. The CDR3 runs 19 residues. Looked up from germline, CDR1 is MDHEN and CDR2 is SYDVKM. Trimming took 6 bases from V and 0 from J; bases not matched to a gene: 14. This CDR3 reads CASSRPGLGLAASTDTQYF. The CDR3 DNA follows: TGTGCCAGCAGCCGGCCAGGGTTGGGACTAGCGGCTAGCACAGATACGCAGTATTTT.

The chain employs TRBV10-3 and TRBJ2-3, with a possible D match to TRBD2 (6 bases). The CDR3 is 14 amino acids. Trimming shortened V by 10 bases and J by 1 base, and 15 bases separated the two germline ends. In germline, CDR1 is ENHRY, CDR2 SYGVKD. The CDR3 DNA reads TGTGCCACCCAGGTGGGGGGTGGCACAGATACGCAGTATTTT. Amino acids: CATQVGGGTDTQYF.

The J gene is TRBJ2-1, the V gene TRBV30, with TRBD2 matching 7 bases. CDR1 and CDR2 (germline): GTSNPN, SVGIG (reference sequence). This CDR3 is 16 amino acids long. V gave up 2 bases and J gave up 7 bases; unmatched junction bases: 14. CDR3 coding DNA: TGTGCCTGGAGTCGACTAATTACTAGCGCGGCGAATGAGCAGTTCTTC. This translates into CAWSRLITSAANEQFF. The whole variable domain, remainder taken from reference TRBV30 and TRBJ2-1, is SQTIHQWPATLVQPVGSPLSLECTVEGTSNPNLYWYRQAAGRGLQLLFYSVGIGQISSEVPQNLSASRPQDRQFILSSKKLLLSDSGFYLCAWSRLITSAANEQFFGPGTRLTVL.

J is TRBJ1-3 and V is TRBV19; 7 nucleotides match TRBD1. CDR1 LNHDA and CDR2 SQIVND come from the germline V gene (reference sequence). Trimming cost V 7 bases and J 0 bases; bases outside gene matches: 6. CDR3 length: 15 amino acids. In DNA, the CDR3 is TGTGCCAGTAATCGGGACAGATCCTCTGGAAACACCATATATTTT. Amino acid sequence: CASNRDRSSGNTIYF.

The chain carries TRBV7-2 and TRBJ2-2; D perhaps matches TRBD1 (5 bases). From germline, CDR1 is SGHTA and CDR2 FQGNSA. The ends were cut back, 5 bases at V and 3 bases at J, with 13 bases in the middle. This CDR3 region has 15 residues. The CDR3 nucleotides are TGTGCCAGCAGCCAAGGGGCAGGGTACACCGGGGAGCTGTTTTTT. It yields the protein CASSQGAGYTGELFF. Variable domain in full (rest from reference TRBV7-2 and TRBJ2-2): GAGVSQSPSNKVTEKGKDVELRCDPISGHTALYWYRQSLGQGLEFLIYFQGNSAPDKSGLPSDRFSAERTGGSVSTLTIQRTQQEDSAVYLCASSQGAGYTGELFFGEGSRLTVL.